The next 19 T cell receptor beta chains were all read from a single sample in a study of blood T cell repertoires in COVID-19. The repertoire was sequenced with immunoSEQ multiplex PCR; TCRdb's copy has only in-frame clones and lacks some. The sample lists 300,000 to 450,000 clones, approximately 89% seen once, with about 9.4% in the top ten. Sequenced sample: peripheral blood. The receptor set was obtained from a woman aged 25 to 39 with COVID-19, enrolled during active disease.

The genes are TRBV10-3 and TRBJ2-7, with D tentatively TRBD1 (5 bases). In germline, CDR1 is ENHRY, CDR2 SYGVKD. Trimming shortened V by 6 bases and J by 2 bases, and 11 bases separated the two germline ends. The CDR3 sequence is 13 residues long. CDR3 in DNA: TGTGCCATCAGCCCTGACAGCACCTACGAGCAGTACTTC. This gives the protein CAISPDSTYEQYF.

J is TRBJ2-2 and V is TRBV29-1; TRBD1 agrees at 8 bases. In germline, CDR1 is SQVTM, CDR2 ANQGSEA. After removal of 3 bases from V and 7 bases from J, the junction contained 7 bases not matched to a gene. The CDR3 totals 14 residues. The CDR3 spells CSVDRDRGGGELFF. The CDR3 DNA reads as TGCAGCGTTGACCGTGACAGGGGAGGCGGGGAGCTGTTTTTT.

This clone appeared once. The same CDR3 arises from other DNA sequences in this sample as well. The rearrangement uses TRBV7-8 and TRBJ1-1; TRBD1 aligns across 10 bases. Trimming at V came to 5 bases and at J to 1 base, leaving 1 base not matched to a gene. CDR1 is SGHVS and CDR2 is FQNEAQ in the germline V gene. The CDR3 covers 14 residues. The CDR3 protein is CASSRQGANTEAFF. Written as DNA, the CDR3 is TGTGCCAGCAGCCGACAGGGGGCGAACACTGAAGCTTTCTTT.

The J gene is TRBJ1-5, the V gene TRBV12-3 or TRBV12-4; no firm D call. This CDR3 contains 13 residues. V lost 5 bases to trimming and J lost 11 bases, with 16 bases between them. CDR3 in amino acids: CASSVKVGGAQHF. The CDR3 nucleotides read TGTGCCAGCAGTGTTAAGGTCGGCGGGGCCCAGCATTTT.

In nucleotides, the CDR3 is TGCGCCAGCAGCCAAGCCGCACTAGCGGGAGGAGGGTCCTACAATGAGCAGTTCTTC. This sequence encodes CASSQAALAGGGSYNEQFF. The rearrangement joins TRBV4-1 to TRBJ2-1; 12 nucleotides agree with TRBD2. With V trimmed by 1 base and J by 1 base, 8 bases remained unmatched. Germline V lookup: CDR1 MGHRA, CDR2 YSYEKL. The CDR3 has 19 amino acids.

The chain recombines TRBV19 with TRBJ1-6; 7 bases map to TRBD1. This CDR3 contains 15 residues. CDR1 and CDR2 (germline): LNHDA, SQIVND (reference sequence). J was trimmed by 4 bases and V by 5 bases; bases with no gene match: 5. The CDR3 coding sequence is TGTGCCAGTAGTCGATTGGGACAGTATAATTCACCCCTCCACTTT. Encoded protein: CASSRLGQYNSPLHF.

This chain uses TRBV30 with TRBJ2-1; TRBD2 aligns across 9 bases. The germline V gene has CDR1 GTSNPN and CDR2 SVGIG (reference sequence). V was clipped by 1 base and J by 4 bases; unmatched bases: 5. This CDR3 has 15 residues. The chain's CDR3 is CAWSEAGGPYNEQFF. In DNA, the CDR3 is TGTGCCTGGAGTGAGGCGGGAGGGCCATACAATGAGCAGTTCTTC.

CDR3: CATRSGRGVGGELFF. In nucleotides, the CDR3 is TGTGCCACCCGTAGCGGGAGGGGAGTGGGCGGGGAGCTGTTTTTT. The V gene is TRBV15, the J gene TRBJ2-2, with TRBD2 matching over 11 bases. The V gene's germline CDR1 is LNHNV and CDR2 YYDKDF (reference sequence). V was pared by 8 bases and J by 7 bases, with 9 bases of the junction left unmatched. The CDR3 runs to 15 residues.

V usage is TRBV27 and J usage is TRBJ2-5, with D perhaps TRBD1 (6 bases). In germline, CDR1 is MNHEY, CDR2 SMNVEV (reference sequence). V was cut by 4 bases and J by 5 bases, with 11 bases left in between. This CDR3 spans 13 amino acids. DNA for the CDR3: TGTGCCAGCAGTTCATACAGGGAGGAGACCCAGTACTTC. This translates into CASSSYREETQYF.

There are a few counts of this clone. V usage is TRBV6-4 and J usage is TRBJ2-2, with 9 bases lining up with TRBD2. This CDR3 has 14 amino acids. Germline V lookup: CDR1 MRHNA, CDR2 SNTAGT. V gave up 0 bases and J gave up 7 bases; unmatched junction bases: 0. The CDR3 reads CASSDSSGSGELFF. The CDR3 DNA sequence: TGTGCCAGCAGTGACTCTAGCGGGAGCGGGGAGCTGTTTTTT.

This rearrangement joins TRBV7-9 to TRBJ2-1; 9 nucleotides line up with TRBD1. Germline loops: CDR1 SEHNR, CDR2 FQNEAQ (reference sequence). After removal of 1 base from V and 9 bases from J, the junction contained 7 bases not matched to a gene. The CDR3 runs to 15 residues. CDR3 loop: CASSLGVGTGSEQFF. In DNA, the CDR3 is TGTGCCAGCAGCTTAGGAGTGGGGACAGGGAGTGAGCAGTTCTTC.

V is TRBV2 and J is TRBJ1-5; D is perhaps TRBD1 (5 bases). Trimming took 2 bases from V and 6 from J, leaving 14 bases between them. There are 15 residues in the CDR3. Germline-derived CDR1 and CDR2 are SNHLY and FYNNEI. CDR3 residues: CASSESRETGQPQHF. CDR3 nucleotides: TGTGCCAGCAGTGAAAGCAGGGAAACGGGTCAGCCCCAGCATTTT. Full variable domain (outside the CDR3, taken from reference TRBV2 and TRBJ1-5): EPEVTQTPSHQVTQMGQEVILRCVPISNHLYFYWYRQILGQKVEFLVSFYNNEISEKSEIFDDQFSVERPDGSNFTLKIRSTKLEDSAMYFCASSESRETGQPQHFGDGTRLSIL.

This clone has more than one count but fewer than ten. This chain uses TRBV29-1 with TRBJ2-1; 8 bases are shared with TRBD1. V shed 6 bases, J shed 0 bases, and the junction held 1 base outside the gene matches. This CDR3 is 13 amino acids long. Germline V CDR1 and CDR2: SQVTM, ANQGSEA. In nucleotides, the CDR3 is TGCAGCGTCGGGACAGGCTCCTACAATGAGCAGTTCTTC. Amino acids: CSVGTGSYNEQFF.

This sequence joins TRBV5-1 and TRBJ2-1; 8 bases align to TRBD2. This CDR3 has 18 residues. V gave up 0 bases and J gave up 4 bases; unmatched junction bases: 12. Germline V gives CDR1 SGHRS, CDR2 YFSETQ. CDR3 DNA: TGCGCCAGCAGCTTGGGCGAGGCGCGGGAGGCCCTGTACAATGAGCAGTTCTTC. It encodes CASSLGEAREALYNEQFF.

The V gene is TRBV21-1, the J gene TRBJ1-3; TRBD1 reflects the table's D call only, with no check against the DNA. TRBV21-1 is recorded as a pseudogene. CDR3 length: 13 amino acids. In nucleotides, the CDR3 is TGTGCCAGCAGCAAACACTCTGGAAACACCATATATTTT. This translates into CASSKHSGNTIYF.

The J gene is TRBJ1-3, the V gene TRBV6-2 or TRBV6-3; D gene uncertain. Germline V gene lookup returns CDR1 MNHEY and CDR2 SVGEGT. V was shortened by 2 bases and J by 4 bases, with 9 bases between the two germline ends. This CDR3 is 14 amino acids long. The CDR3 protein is CASSYSGSGNTIYF. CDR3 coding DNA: TGTGCCAGCAGTTACAGCGGATCAGGAAACACCATATATTTT.

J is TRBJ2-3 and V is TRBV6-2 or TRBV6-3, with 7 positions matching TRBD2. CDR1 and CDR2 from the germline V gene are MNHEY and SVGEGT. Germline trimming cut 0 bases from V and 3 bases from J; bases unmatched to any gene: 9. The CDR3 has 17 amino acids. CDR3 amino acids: CASSYSILGGLTDTQYF. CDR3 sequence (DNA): TGTGCCAGCAGTTACTCGATTTTGGGAGGGCTAACAGATACGCAGTATTTT.

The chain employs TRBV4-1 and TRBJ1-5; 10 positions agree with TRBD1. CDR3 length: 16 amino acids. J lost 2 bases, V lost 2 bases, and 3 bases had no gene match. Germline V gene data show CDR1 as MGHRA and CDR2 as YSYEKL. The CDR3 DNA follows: TGCGCCAGCAGCCAAAGGACAGGGGGGGGCAATCAGCCCCAGCATTTT. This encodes CASSQRTGGGNQPQHF.

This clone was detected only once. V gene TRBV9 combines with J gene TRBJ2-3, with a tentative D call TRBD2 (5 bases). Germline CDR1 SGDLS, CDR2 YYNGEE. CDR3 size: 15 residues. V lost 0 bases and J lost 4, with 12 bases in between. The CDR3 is CASSVGTGWADTQYF. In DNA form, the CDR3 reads TGTGCCAGCAGCGTAGGTACGGGGTGGGCAGATACGCAGTATTTT.